This passage covers 21 T cell receptor beta chains from one sample sequenced in a study of blood T cell repertoires in COVID-19. The protocol was immunoSEQ multiplex PCR, while the TCRdb copy is restricted to in-frame clones and leaves out a portion. The sample has 120,000 or so clones, around 89% seen once. Sequenced material: peripheral blood. These receptors all stem from a man aged 50 to 60 with acute or convalescent COVID-19.

The chain joins TRBV2 to TRBJ1-1, with 7 positions matching TRBD1. V trimming: 4 bases; J trimming: 1 base; junction bases outside the gene matches: 6. CDR3 length equals 15 residues. Germline V gene sequence: CDR1 SNHLY, CDR2 FYNNEI. CDR3 nucleotides: TGTGCCAGCAGTGGGCCGACAGGGAGGAACACTGAAGCTTTCTTT. Its protein product is CASSGPTGRNTEAFF.

In nucleotides, the CDR3 is TGCGCCAGCAGCCTCAACTTCCCGGGGGGAGATACGCAGTATTTT. It codes for CASSLNFPGGDTQYF. The chain combines TRBV4-1 with TRBJ2-3, with 7 bases fitting TRBD2. With 4 bases clipped from V and 5 bases from J, the junction kept 9 bases outside the gene matches. Germline V gene lookup returns CDR1 MGHRA and CDR2 YSYEKL. This CDR3 region has 15 residues.

The CDR3 is CASSQILLSRHTEAFF. For the CDR3, the DNA is TGTGCCAGCAGCCAGATATTGCTCTCTAGGCACACTGAAGCTTTCTTT. The chain uses TRBV3-1 (or the pseudogene TRBV3-2) and TRBJ1-1; D remains unclear. Germline V gene lookup returns CDR1 LGHDT and CDR2 YNNKEL (reference sequence). There are 16 residues in the CDR3. Trimming removed 3 bases at V and 3 bases at J, with 17 bases between.

The chain links TRBV19 to TRBJ1-1; 7 nucleotides match TRBD1. CDR1 LNHDA and CDR2 SQIVND come from the germline V gene (reference sequence). After removal of 3 bases from V and 5 bases from J, the junction contained 3 bases not matched to a gene. The CDR3 consists of 13 residues. The CDR3 nucleotides are TGTGCCAGTAGTATGGGCAGGGGGACTGAAGCTTTCTTT. Its protein product is CASSMGRGTEAFF.

This clone appeared a few times. The chain carries TRBV9 and TRBJ2-2, with TRBD2 identical over 10 bases. CDR3 length equals 15 residues. Trimming at V came to 7 bases and at J to 4 bases, leaving 7 bases not matched to a gene. Germline V gene data show CDR1 as SGDLS and CDR2 as YYNGEE. In nucleotides, the CDR3 is TGTGCCAGCTCCGATCTAGCGGGAGTCACCGGGGAGCTGTTTTTT. Its protein product is CASSDLAGVTGELFF.

The chain is built from TRBV4-1 and TRBJ2-5; 12 bases match TRBD2. Germline CDR1 reads MGHRA; CDR2 reads YSYEKL. V lost 0 bases, J lost 2 bases, and 7 bases stayed unmatched. CDR3 length equals 18 residues. CDR3 bases: TGCGCCAGCAGCCAAGATCCGGGACTAGCGGGCGTACAAGAGACCCAGTACTTC. Encoded protein: CASSQDPGLAGVQETQYF.

CDR3 loop: CASSLDVGHSGNTIYF. CDR3 nucleotides: TGTGCCAGCAGCCTTGACGTGGGACACTCTGGAAACACCATATATTTT. This chain uses TRBV7-9 with TRBJ1-3; D is possibly TRBD1 (6 bases). Germline lookup yields CDR1 SEHNR and CDR2 FQNEAQ (reference sequence). The CDR3 totals 16 residues. Trimming took off 5 bases at V and 0 bases at J, with 14 bases between the two ends.

The rearrangement joins TRBV19 to TRBJ1-5; maybe TRBD1 (6 bases). This CDR3 has 15 amino acids. Germline V gene sequence: CDR1 LNHDA, CDR2 SQIVND (reference sequence). Trimming stripped 5 bases from V and 8 bases from J, with 19 bases between. The CDR3, as DNA: TGTGCCAGTAGTCGCTTGACAGGCCTCCAGGAGCCCCAGCATTTT. Its translation: CASSRLTGLQEPQHF.

The gene calls are TRBV24-1 and TRBJ1-1, with 7 bases matching TRBD1. The V and J ends lost 0 bases and 1 base, in that order; junction bases with no gene match: 4. Germline V CDR1 and CDR2: KGHDR, SFDVKD. The length of the CDR3 is 16 residues. The DNA for the CDR3 is TGTGCCACCAGTGATTTGAGGGGGCGAAGGAACACTGAAGCTTTCTTT. Protein sequence: CATSDLRGRRNTEAFF.

The chain is built from TRBV10-2 and TRBJ2-2, with TRBD1 identical over 9 bases. Germline V gene data show CDR1 as WSHSY and CDR2 as SAAADI. With 3 bases clipped from V and 6 bases from J, the junction kept 8 bases outside the gene matches. CDR3 length: 16 residues. The CDR3 here is CASSDETGGGPGELFF. Written as DNA, the CDR3 is TGCGCCAGCAGTGACGAGACAGGGGGTGGACCCGGGGAGCTGTTTTTT.

The rearrangement joins TRBV20-1 to TRBJ1-1; no clear D gene. V shed 6 bases and J shed 5 bases, with 13 bases lying between them. Germline CDR1 DFQATT, CDR2 SNEGSKA (reference sequence). The CDR3 totals 12 residues. The DNA for the CDR3 is TGCAGTGCAAGTCTCTATGAGACTGAAGCTTTCTTT. It translates to CSASLYETEAFF.

This CDR3 reads CSASLVRGNYGYTF. The CDR3 DNA sequence: TGCAGTGCTAGTCTCGTCAGGGGAAACTATGGCTACACCTTC. The chain employs TRBV20-1 and TRBJ1-2; weak D call: TRBD1 (6 bases). The CDR3 totals 14 residues. Trimming removed 3 bases from V and 2 bases from J, with 13 bases in between. CDR1 and CDR2 (germline): DFQATT, SNEGSKA (reference sequence).

The rearrangement uses TRBV3-1 (or the pseudogene TRBV3-2) and TRBJ1-2; D is uncertain. V was trimmed by 0 bases and J by 5 bases, leaving 10 bases between them. The CDR3 length is 14 residues. Per the germline V gene, CDR1 is LGHDT and CDR2 is YNNKEL (reference sequence). The CDR3 reads CASSQDGRSYGYTF. DNA of the CDR3: TGTGCCAGCAGCCAAGATGGGCGAAGTTATGGCTACACCTTC.

The chain carries TRBV5-1 and TRBJ1-1; no clear D gene. The CDR3 is 13 amino acids. Germline V gene data show CDR1 as SGHRS and CDR2 as YFSETQ. V was pared by 2 bases and J by 1 base, with 6 bases between. The CDR3 protein is CASSFPGNTEAFF. The CDR3 nucleotides are TGCGCCAGCAGCTTTCCAGGGAACACTGAAGCTTTCTTT.

The CDR3 DNA reads TGTGCCAGCAGCACTGGACTAGCGGGAGGGAGCAATGAGCAGTTCTTC. Its translation is CASSTGLAGGSNEQFF. The rearrangement joins TRBV5-6 to TRBJ2-1, with 15 bases aligning to TRBD2. Germline loops: CDR1 SGHDT, CDR2 YYEEEE. V gave up 4 bases and J gave up 6 bases; unmatched junction bases: 5. CDR3 size: 16 residues.

V usage is TRBV5-1 and J usage is TRBJ1-5; D is undetermined. Per germline, CDR1 SGHRS and CDR2 YFSETQ. V was cut by 1 base and J by 2 bases, with 10 bases left in between. The length of the CDR3 is 15 residues. The CDR3 sequence is CASSLSDWGNQPQHF. CDR3 nucleotides: TGCGCCAGCAGCTTGAGCGATTGGGGCAATCAGCCCCAGCATTTT.

The chain joins TRBV20-1 to TRBJ1-3; 7 bases align to TRBD1. The ends lost 3 bases at V and 1 base at J; junction bases unmatched: 3. CDR1 is DFQATT and CDR2 is SNEGSKA in the germline V gene (reference sequence). The CDR3 is 14 residues long. Written as DNA, the CDR3 is TGCAGTGCTAGTAAACAGGGGTCTGGAAACACCATATATTTT. This gives the protein CSASKQGSGNTIYF.

The rearrangement joins TRBV6-5 to TRBJ1-2; D is unresolved. This CDR3 contains 13 residues. From germline, CDR1 is MNHEY and CDR2 SVGAGI. Trimming left V 6 bases short and J 5 bases short, with 13 bases between. The chain's CDR3 is CASRTAQLYGYTF. The DNA for the CDR3 is TGTGCCAGCAGGACGGCCCAACTATATGGCTACACCTTC.

This clone is a singleton in its sample. This chain connects TRBV18 to TRBJ1-5; a weak D match, TRBD1 (6 bases). Trimming took off 6 bases at V and 2 bases at J, with 17 bases between the two ends. CDR3 length equals 16 residues. Germline CDR1 and CDR2: KGHSH and LQKENI. In nucleotides, the CDR3 is TGTGCCAGCTCGCCCTACGGGGGGCAGGGCAATCAGCCCCAGCATTTT. Protein sequence: CASSPYGGQGNQPQHF.

This clone appeared once. The chain links TRBV14 to TRBJ1-2; 7 bases agree with TRBD1. The germline CDR1 and CDR2 sequences are SGHDN and FVKESK. There are 14 residues in the CDR3. The V segment lost 4 bases and the J segment 4 bases; nucleotides outside the gene matches: 6. As DNA, the CDR3 is TGTGCCAGCAGCCTCATAGGGGGCAGCTATGGCTACACCTTC. It yields the protein CASSLIGGSYGYTF.

This clone was seen more than once but under ten times. The chain joins TRBV6-5 to TRBJ2-5; D might be TRBD2 (5 bases). Trimming shortened V by 10 bases and J by 1 base, and 19 bases separated the two germline ends. Looked up from germline, CDR1 is MNHEY and CDR2 is SVGAGI. This CDR3 is built from 15 residues. In DNA, the CDR3 is TGTGCCAACAAATCACTAGTTCAGATCCAAGAGACCCAGTACTTC. Its translation is CANKSLVQIQETQYF.